What follows describes a single T cell receptor (beta chain). Its antigen remains undetermined. Per-nucleotide qualities are absent, and no much larger clonotype sits a single base away. The CDR3 regions of human TCRbeta chains were analyzed by immunosequencing. On the study's bioinformatics: Repertoire TCRs were matched against a reference library of SARS-CoV-2-specific TCRs generated with the MIRA antigen-specificity platform. Breadth was defined as the fraction of unique TCRs that were SARS-CoV-2-associated. Depth was defined as the fraction of total T cells that were SARS-CoV-2-associated. Using the MIRA data, every spike-specific TCR was mapped to the spike region that the TCR reacted to and assigned to either a CD4 or a CD8 class. Log10-transformed breadth and depth values were compared by one-way ANOVA with Sidak's multiple comparisons tests. TCRdb provides this immuneACCESS table in a form limited to in-frame rearrangements. Some clones are lacking; in checked studies, under half of them reflect an unresolved V gene, and why the rest are absent is not known. That table supplies the V and J calls and clone size; D and trimming were determined from the DNA. The sample table lists roughly 100,000 clones, around 90% of them with a count of one. The top ten hold about 8.7% of the sample.

The germline V and J ends show losses of 5 bases and 2 bases respectively, and no gene match explains 6 bases of the junction. Sequences LGHNA (CDR1) and YSLEER (CDR2) are obtained from the germline V gene. CDR3 length: 15 amino acids, cysteine to phenylalanine. The retained sequence is limited to the CDR3, 45 bases, with the frame set at the first base. The time point label, as the study defines it: baseline before first vaccination. Samples from vaccinated people were obtained from the UK trials COV001 and COV002, which included a single-blind randomized controlled phase 2/3 trial of AZD1222 (ChAdOx1 nCoV-19) in healthy adults. Trial participant PBMC samples were collected at day 0 and day 28 after the second dose for TCRbeta chain sequencing. The data are from a study of T cell responses to AZD1222 COVID-19 vaccine listed by TCRdb under 2021. With regard to the full study: AZD1222 recipients whose second dose came at about 4 weeks and those whose second dose came at about 12 weeks were combined into one group, since spike-specific TCR depth and breadth did not differ between the two schedules. TCR sequencing covered 230 or so trial participants: 200 to 210 given two doses of AZD1222 and approximately 25 given two doses of MenACWY control vaccine. Trial participants were enrolled into age subgroups of 18-55, 56-69 and 70-plus years, which contained about 150, 27 and 61 TCR-sequenced participants, respectively.

Overall study results and their limits: Most participants were white British and females outnumbered males, and the authors suggested that clonal diversity may have been underestimated. Epitopes outside the regions mutated in the B.1.351 and B.1.1.7 variants were reportedly recognized by nearly half of the unique spike-specific TCRs. The whole spike protein was spanned by vaccine-associated CD4 TCRs, and dominant responses were seen in regions 160-218 and 743-854. The 56-69-year group was small, and its depth increase did not reach significance, likely because of low power. Conclusions about previously exposed vaccinees are limited because only a handful of AZD1222 recipients were SARS-CoV-2 seropositive at baseline. Because no day 14 peak-response samples were available, the repertoires could be characterized only after the peak T cell response. After two AZD1222 doses, spike-specific TCR breadth and depth were significantly higher than at day 0 and than in MenACWY recipients.

This TCR derives from an adult in good health. This sequence uses TRBV4-3 and TRBJ1-1; 9 central nucleotides agree with TRBD1. Sequences were derived from peripheral blood, sampled on day 0 of AZD1222 vaccination. The CDR3 has the sequence CASSWDRDLNTEAFF. The sequenced DNA: TGCGCCAGCAGCTGGGACAGGGACCTTAACACTGAAGCTTTCTTT.